This record concerns one T cell receptor (beta chain) sequence. Its antigen is undetermined. The CDR3 runs to 12 residues. Trimming pared 3 bases from V and 10 bases from J, leaving 12 bases between. CDR1 and CDR2 (germline): MDHEN, SYDVKM. The record originates from a study of T cell repertoires in cytomegalovirus infection. Overall study: CMV infection plus the matching HLA type was flagged by public TCR beta signatures.

TCRdb passed the reads through MiXCR, listing each CDR3 protein once. The sample lists roughly 630,000 distinct CDR3 sequences, roughly 24% occurring once. Study results and limitations: The cumulative frequency of public TCR beta families identified carriers of CMV plus the relevant HLA. Predominance within the ex vivo response was attributable to HLA-C-restricted CMV-specific TCR beta clonotypes.

V usage is TRBV28 and J usage is TRBJ1-2, with D maybe TRBD1 (5 bases). The sequenced sample was CD8+ T cells from PBMCs. The source is a human donor in good health (CMV status not recorded). Some clones in this sample may be carry-over from other donors' samples. Written as DNA, the CDR3 is TGTGCCAGCAGTTTGAAGGGACGGCCCTACACCTTC. Its protein is CASSLKGRPYTF.